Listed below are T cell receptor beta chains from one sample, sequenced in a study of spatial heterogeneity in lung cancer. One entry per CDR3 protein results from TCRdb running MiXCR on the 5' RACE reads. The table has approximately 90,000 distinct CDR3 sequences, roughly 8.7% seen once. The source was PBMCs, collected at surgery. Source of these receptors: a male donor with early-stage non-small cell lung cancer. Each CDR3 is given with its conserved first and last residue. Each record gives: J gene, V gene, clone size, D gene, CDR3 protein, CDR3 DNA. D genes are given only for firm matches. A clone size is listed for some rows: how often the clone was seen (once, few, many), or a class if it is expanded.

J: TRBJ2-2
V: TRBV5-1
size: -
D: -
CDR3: CASSSMGYTGELFF
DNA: TGCGCCAGCAGCTCGATGGGTTACACCGGGGAGCTGTTTTTT

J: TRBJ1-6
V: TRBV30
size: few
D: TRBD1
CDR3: CAWSLTGASYNSPLHF
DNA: TGTGCCTGGAGTTTAACAGGGGCCTCCTATAATTCACCCCTCCACTTT

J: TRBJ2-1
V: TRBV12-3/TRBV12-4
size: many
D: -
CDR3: CASSLTFAAKQFF
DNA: TGTGCCAGCAGTTTAACGTTCGCGGCAAAGCAGTTCTTC

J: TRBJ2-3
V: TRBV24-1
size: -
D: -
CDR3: CATSDRRVPDTQYF
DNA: TGTGCCACCAGTGACCGTCGAGTTCCAGATACGCAGTATTTT

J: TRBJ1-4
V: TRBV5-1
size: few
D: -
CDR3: CASSRAFGANEKLFF
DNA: TGCGCCAGCAGCCGAGCCTTCGGAGCTAATGAAAAACTGTTTTTT

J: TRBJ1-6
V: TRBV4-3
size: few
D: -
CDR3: CASSQTPSSYNSPLHF
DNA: TGCGCCAGCAGCCAAACGCCGAGCTCCTATAATTCACCCCTCCACTTT

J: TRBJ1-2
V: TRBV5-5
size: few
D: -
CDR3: CASSLDGTNYGYTF
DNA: TGTGCCAGCAGCCTGGACGGGACTAACTATGGCTACACCTTC

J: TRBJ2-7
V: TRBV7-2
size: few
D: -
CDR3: CASSLRLTIGLVGPYEQYF
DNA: TGTGCCAGCAGCTTAAGGCTCACGATTGGCCTCGTAGGACCCTACGAGCAGTACTTC

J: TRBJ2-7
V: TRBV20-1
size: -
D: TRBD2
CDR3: CSAKAGGKEQYF
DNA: TGCAGTGCTAAAGCGGGGGGGAAAGAGCAGTACTTC

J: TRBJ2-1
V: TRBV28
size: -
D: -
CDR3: CASSSPGKPRNEQFF
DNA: TGTGCCAGCAGCTCCCCGGGGAAGCCTCGAAATGAGCAGTTCTTC

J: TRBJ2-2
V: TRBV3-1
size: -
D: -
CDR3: CASTSRTGELFF
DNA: TGTGCCAGTACTAGCAGGACCGGGGAGCTGTTTTTT

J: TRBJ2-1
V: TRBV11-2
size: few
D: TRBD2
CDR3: CASRERGGFYNEQFF
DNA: TGTGCCAGCAGGGAGCGGGGGGGCTTTTACAATGAGCAGTTCTTC

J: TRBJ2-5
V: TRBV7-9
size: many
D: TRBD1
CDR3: CASSAPGQGQETQYF
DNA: TGTGCCAGCAGCGCGCCAGGACAGGGGCAAGAGACCCAGTACTTC

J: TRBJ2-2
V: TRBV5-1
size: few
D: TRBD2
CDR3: CASNQAGLLNTGELFF
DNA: TGCGCCAGCAACCAAGCGGGACTCCTCAACACCGGGGAGCTGTTTTTT

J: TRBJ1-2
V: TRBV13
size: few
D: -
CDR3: CASSFRQGDGYTF
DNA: TGTGCCAGCAGCTTTAGGCAGGGAGATGGCTACACCTTC

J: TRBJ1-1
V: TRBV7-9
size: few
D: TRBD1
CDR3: CASSRDRGDTEAFF
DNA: TGTGCCAGCAGCCGTGACAGGGGCGACACTGAAGCTTTCTTT

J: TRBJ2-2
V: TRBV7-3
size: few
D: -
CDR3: CASSSTLNTGELFF
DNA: TGTGCCAGCAGCTCCACCCTCAACACCGGGGAGCTGTTTTTT

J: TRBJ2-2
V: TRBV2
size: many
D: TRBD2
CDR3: CASSSGGTGELFF
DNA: TGTGCCAGCAGTAGCGGGGGGACCGGGGAGCTGTTTTTT

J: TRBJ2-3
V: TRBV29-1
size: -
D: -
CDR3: CSVWDSPTDTQYF
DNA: TGCAGCGTTTGGGACTCCCCCACAGATACGCAGTATTTT

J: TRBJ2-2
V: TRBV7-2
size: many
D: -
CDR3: CASRERRPNTGELFF
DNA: TGTGCCAGCAGGGAAAGGAGACCAAACACCGGGGAGCTGTTTTTT

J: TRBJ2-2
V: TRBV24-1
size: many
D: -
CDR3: CATSPFRADTGELFF
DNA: TGTGCCACCAGTCCTTTTAGGGCGGACACCGGGGAGCTGTTTTTT

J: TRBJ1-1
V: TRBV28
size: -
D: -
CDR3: CASSLALRGRPTLF
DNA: TGTGCCAGCAGTTTAGCGTTGCGGGGACGGCCGACTCTCTTT

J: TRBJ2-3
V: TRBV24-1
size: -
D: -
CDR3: CATSDALGSTDTQYF
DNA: TGTGCCACCAGTGACGCGTTGGGCAGCACAGATACGCAGTATTTT

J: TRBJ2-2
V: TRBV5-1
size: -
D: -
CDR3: CASSLAVTGGGTGELFF
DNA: TGCGCCAGCAGCTTGGCTGTTACCGGCGGCGGCACCGGGGAGCTGTTTTTT

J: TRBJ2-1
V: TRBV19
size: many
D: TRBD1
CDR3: CASSNIAGTGPYNEQFF
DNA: TGTGCCAGTAGTAACATCGCCGGGACAGGGCCATACAATGAGCAGTTCTTC

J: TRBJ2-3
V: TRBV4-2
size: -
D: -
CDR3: CASSPGGPPSGADTQYF
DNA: TGTGCCAGCAGCCCCGGGGGGCCCCCCTCGGGGGCAGATACGCAGTATTTT

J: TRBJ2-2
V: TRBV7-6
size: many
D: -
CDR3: CASSLEQAGNTGELFF
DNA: TGTGCCAGCAGCTTAGAGCAAGCGGGGAACACCGGGGAGCTGTTTTTT

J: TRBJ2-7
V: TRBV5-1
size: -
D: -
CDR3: CASSREVGGYEQYF
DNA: TGCGCCAGCAGCAGGGAAGTTGGCGGCTACGAGCAGTACTTC

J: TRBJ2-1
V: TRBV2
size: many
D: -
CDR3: CASSGRDSEQFF
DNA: TGTGCCAGCAGTGGACGAGACTCTGAGCAGTTCTTC

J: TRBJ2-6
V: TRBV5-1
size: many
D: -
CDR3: CASSGSSGANVLTF
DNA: TGCGCCAGCAGCGGGAGCTCTGGGGCCAACGTCCTGACTTTC

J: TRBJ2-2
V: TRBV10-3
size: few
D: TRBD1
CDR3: CAISGQGPGELFF
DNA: TGTGCCATCAGTGGACAGGGTCCCGGGGAGCTGTTTTTT

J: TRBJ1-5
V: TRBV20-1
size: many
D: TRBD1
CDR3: CSAPTGGNQPQHF
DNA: TGCAGTGCCCCGACAGGGGGAAATCAGCCCCAGCATTTT

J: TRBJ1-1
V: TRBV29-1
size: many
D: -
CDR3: CSVEGTSEAFF
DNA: TGCAGCGTTGAAGGAACATCAGAAGCTTTCTTT

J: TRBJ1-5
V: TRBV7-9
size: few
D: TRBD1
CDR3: CASSLGQGANQPQHF
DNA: TGTGCCAGCAGCTTAGGACAGGGGGCAAATCAGCCCCAGCATTTT

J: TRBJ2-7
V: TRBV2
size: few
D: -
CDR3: CASRTEYEQYF
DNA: TGTGCCAGCAGGACTGAATACGAGCAGTACTTC

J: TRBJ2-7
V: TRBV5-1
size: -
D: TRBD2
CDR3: CASSPGLAGSYEQYF
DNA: TGCGCCAGCAGCCCCGGACTAGCGGGGAGCTACGAGCAGTACTTC

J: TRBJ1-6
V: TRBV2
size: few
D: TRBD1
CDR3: CASSDWDRANSPLHF
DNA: TGTGCCAGCAGTGATTGGGACAGGGCCAATTCACCCCTCCACTTT

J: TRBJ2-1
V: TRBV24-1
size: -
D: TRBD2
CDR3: CATSEGSGRGNEQFF
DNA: TGTGCCACCAGTGAAGGGAGCGGGAGGGGGAATGAGCAGTTCTTC

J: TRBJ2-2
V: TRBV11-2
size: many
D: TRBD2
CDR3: CASSLAGGPGTGELFF
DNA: TGTGCCAGCAGCTTAGCGGGAGGGCCCGGCACCGGGGAGCTGTTTTTT

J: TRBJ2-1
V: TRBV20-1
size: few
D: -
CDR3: CSARDHRGSSYNEQFF
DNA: TGCAGTGCTAGAGATCACCGGGGGAGCTCCTACAATGAGCAGTTCTTC

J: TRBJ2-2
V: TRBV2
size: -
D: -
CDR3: CASSRLGNTGELFF
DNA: TGTGCCAGCAGTCGACTAGGAAACACCGGGGAGCTGTTTTTT

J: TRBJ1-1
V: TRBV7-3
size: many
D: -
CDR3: CASSLNRGTEAFF
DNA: TGTGCCAGCAGCTTAAATAGGGGCACTGAAGCTTTCTTT

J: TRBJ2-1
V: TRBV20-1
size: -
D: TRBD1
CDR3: CSARPSGQLFF
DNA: TGCAGTGCTCGACCCTCGGGACAGTTGTTCTTC

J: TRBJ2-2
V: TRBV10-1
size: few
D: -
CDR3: CASSENLSGELFF
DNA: TGCGCCAGCAGTGAGAACCTATCCGGGGAGCTGTTTTTT